These 16 T cell receptor beta chains were sequenced from one sample in a study of early T cells in non-severe SARS-CoV-2 infection. TCRdb ran MiXCR on the 5' RACE reads and lists one entry per CDR3 protein. The data contain 30,000 to 40,000 distinct CDR3 sequences, over 8.5% of them singletons. Sequenced: whole blood. Source of these receptors: an adult who was a healthcare worker with PCR-confirmed SARS-CoV-2 infection or an uninfected control (not recorded which).

This clonotype appeared many times. This chain joins TRBV4-3 and TRBJ2-3, with a weak D call TRBD2 (6 bases). The V gene's germline CDR1 is LGHNA and CDR2 YSLEER. Trimming shortened V by 0 bases and J by 2 bases, and 21 bases separated the two germline ends. CDR3 length: 19 amino acids. DNA of the CDR3: TGCGCCAGCAGCCAAGATTCCTCACCCGGGGGAGGATACACAGATACGCAGTATTTT. Amino acid sequence: CASSQDSSPGGGYTDTQYF.

At least ten counts were recorded for this clonotype. The chain recombines TRBV12-3 or TRBV12-4 with TRBJ1-6; maybe TRBD1 (6 bases). With 6 bases removed from V and 6 bases from J, the gap between germline ends came to 12 bases. The CDR3 is made up of 14 amino acids. CDR3 sequence reads: CASRSGAGNSPLHF. The CDR3 bases are TGTGCCAGCAGATCAGGGGCAGGTAATTCACCCCTCCACTTT.

The V call is TRBV5-4, the J call TRBJ1-6, with D perhaps matching TRBD1 (5 bases). There are 14 residues in the CDR3. Trimming cost V 3 bases and J 9 bases, with 13 bases left between them. The germline V gene has CDR1 SGHNT and CDR2 YYREEE (reference sequence). The CDR3 loop reads CASSSGGGFSPLHF. The CDR3 nucleotides read TGTGCCAGCAGCTCCGGCGGGGGTTTTTCACCCCTCCACTTT.

This clonotype was seen at least ten times. The chain combines TRBV5-4 with TRBJ1-1; TRBD1 might be the D (6 bases). Germline V gene data show CDR1 as SGHNT and CDR2 as YYREEE (reference sequence). V was clipped by 5 bases and J by 5 bases, with 16 bases between them. CDR3 length equals 14 residues. CDR3 DNA: TGTGCCAGCAGTTCACAGGGATCTTGGACTGAAGCTTTCTTT. Protein sequence: CASSSQGSWTEAFF.

This clonotype was observed many times. This chain connects TRBV2 to TRBJ2-1; the D gene is possibly TRBD2 (5 bases). The ends were cut back, 5 bases at V and 2 bases at J, with 16 bases in the middle. The CDR3 covers 16 residues. Germline assignment: CDR1 SNHLY and CDR2 FYNNEI. The CDR3 sequence: CASSSEGRGPYNEQFF. DNA for the CDR3: TGTGCCAGCAGTAGTGAAGGGAGAGGGCCCTACAATGAGCAGTTCTTC.

The CDR3 nucleotides are TGTGCCACCTCAACCGGGACGAACACTGAAGCTTTCTTT. It encodes CATSTGTNTEAFF. The chain employs TRBV9 and TRBJ1-1; D may be TRBD1 (5 bases). The CDR3 extends over 13 amino acids. The ends were cut back, 9 bases at V and 1 base at J, with 13 bases in the middle. In germline, CDR1 is SGDLS, CDR2 YYNGEE. Complete variable domain (other parts from reference TRBV9 and TRBJ1-1): DSGVTQTPKHLITATGQRVTLRCSPRSGDLSVYWYQQSLDQGLQFLIQYYNGEERAKGNILERFSAQQFPDLHSELNLSSLELGDSALYFCATSTGTNTEAFFGQGTRLTVV.

In this sample, this clonotype turned up many times. The genes are TRBV7-8 and TRBJ2-2; TRBD1 is a possible D gene (6 bases). The germline V and J ends were trimmed by 6 bases and 3 bases, with 14 bases remaining between them. The CDR3 is made up of 15 amino acids. Germline-derived CDR1 and CDR2 are SGHVS and FQNEAQ. The CDR3 reads CASRPDRMDTGELFF. CDR3 sequence (DNA): TGTGCCAGCAGACCCGACAGGATGGACACCGGGGAGCTGTTTTTT.

The chain uses TRBV29-1 and TRBJ2-7, with D maybe TRBD2 (5 bases). Trimming removed 4 bases at V and 5 bases at J, with 12 bases between. Germline CDR1 SQVTM, CDR2 ANQGSEA. There are 12 residues in the CDR3. The DNA for the CDR3 is TGCAGCGTTGTCGTTGCGGGCGACGAGCAGTACTTC. Translating gives CSVVVAGDEQYF.

This clonotype has at least ten counts. The chain couples TRBV4-1 to TRBJ2-3; D possibly corresponds to TRBD2 (5 bases). The germline V gene encodes CDR1 MGHRA and CDR2 YSYEKL. The CDR3 sequence is 13 residues long. Trimming pared 4 bases from V and 4 bases from J, leaving 9 bases between. CDR3 coding DNA: TGCGCCAGCAGCCGGACTCCATCAGATACGCAGTATTTT. It codes for CASSRTPSDTQYF.

This clonotype was seen repeatedly, ten times or more. The chain joins TRBV13 to TRBJ2-2; D uncertain. The CDR3 sequence is 12 residues long. With 5 bases removed from V and 5 bases from J, the gap between germline ends came to 6 bases. Germline assignment: CDR1 PRHDT and CDR2 FYEKMQ (reference sequence). The CDR3 spells CASSLRTGELFF. In nucleotides, the CDR3 is TGTGCCAGCAGCCTCAGGACCGGGGAGCTGTTTTTT.

This clonotype was seen ten or more times. The J gene is TRBJ2-3, the V gene TRBV7-2, with a weak D call TRBD2 (6 bases). The CDR3 loop spans 16 amino acids. V was shortened by 5 bases and J by 1 base, with 16 bases between the two germline ends. Germline V lookup: CDR1 SGHTA, CDR2 FQGNSA. The chain's CDR3 is CASSRRPGDRTDTQYF. The CDR3 DNA sequence: TGTGCCAGCAGCCGTCGTCCGGGGGACCGCACAGATACGCAGTATTTT.

This clonotype was observed at least ten times. This sequence joins TRBV20-1 and TRBJ1-1; tentative D call: TRBD1 (6 bases). Trimming stripped 0 bases from V and 4 bases from J, with 12 bases between. The CDR3 contains 14 residues. Germline CDR1 DFQATT, CDR2 SNEGSKA (reference sequence). The CDR3 DNA follows: TGCAGTGCTAGAGATGGAAGGGGGGGCACTGAAGCTTTCTTT. It specifies CSARDGRGGTEAFF.

This chain joins TRBV6-2 or TRBV6-3 and TRBJ1-1; D call uncertain. The germline V gene has CDR1 MNHEY and CDR2 SVGEGT. V shed 6 bases and J shed 1 base, with 12 bases lying between them. CDR3 length: 14 amino acids. The CDR3 region is CASSLIDGNTEAFF. The CDR3 DNA reads TGTGCCAGCAGCCTTATAGACGGGAACACTGAAGCTTTCTTT.

This clonotype occurred many times. The rearrangement joins TRBV2 to TRBJ1-1, with a weak D call TRBD1 (5 bases). The germline gives CDR1 SNHLY, CDR2 FYNNEI. The CDR3 consists of 11 residues. Trimming cost V 8 bases and J 3 bases, with 7 bases left between them. The CDR3 loop is CASSGYTEAFF. The DNA for the CDR3 is TGTGCCAGCTCAGGGTACACTGAAGCTTTCTTT.

This clonotype has a count of ten or more. The rearrangement links TRBV6-5 to TRBJ1-1, with D maybe TRBD1 (5 bases). Looked up from germline, CDR1 is MNHEY and CDR2 is SVGAGI. The CDR3 contains 14 residues. V lost 0 bases and J 3 bases, leaving 8 bases between the germline ends. The CDR3 spells CASSYSFRDTEAFF. The DNA for the CDR3 is TGTGCCAGCAGTTACTCTTTCAGGGACACTGAAGCTTTCTTT.

This clonotype showed up many times. The genes are TRBV5-1 and TRBJ2-5; D possibly uses TRBD1 or TRBD2 (5 bases each). There are 12 residues in the CDR3. V was clipped by 5 bases and J by 9 bases, with 14 bases between them. Per germline, CDR1 SGHRS and CDR2 YFSETQ. The chain's CDR3 is CASRENRDAQYF. DNA for the CDR3: TGCGCCAGCAGGGAGAACCGGGACGCCCAGTACTTC.